This T cell receptor (beta chain) was sequenced for a study of T cells in tuberculosis. Overall study context: This South African cohort compared adolescents with or without latent tuberculosis against adults with active tuberculosis. General study results and limits: Using the GMM-specific repertoire gave nearly 90% accuracy versus roughly 68% with motifs. Smaller alpha distances in active tuberculosis partly reflected shorter CDR3-alpha lengths.

The data were produced by immunoSEQ multiplex PCR, yet TCRdb's version contains in-frame clones alone and is incomplete. The data show 20,000 to 25,000 clones, with roughly 84% seen just once and 14% to 15% held by the top ten. With respect to this clone: Its antigen is unknown.

CDR1 SGHRS and CDR2 YFSETQ come from the germline V gene. Losses at the gene ends were 7 bases for V and 7 bases for J; bases not matched to a gene: 14. CDR3 size: 17 residues. Described time point: new active TB diagnosis, blood taken before or within 7 days of starting treatment. The source material was PBMCs, sampled at tuberculosis diagnosis. The gene calls are TRBV5-1 and TRBJ2-7, with 16 positions matching TRBD2. The sequence was collected from an adult with tuberculosis. The CDR3 spells CASRKGTSGGALREQYF. The CDR3 region has the DNA TGCGCCAGCCGAAAGGGGACTAGCGGGGGGGCGCTGCGAGAGCAGTACTTC. The whole variable domain, remainder taken from reference TRBV5-1 and TRBJ2-7, is KAGVTQTPRYLIKTRGQQVTLSCSPISGHRSVSWYQQTPGQGLQFLFEYFSETQRNKGNFPGRFSGRQFSNSRSEMNVSTLELGDSALYLCASRKGTSGGALREQYFGPGTRLTVT.